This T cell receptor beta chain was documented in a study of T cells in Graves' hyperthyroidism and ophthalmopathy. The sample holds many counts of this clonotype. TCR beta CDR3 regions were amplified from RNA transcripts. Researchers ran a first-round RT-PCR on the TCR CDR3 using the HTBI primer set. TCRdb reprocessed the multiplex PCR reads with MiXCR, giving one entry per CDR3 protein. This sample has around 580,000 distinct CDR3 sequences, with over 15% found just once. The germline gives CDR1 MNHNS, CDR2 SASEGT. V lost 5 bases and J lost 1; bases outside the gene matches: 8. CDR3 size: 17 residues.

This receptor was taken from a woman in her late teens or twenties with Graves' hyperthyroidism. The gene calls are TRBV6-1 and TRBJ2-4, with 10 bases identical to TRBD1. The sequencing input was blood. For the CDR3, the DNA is TGTGCCAGCAGTTTCTCAACGGGACAGGGGGCCAAAAACATTCAGTACTTC. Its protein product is CASSFSTGQGAKNIQYF.